The 31 T cell receptor beta chains reported below all come from one sample, sequenced in a study of identical twins. TCRdb analysed the 5' RACE reads with MiXCR anew, one entry per CDR3 protein. Among about 810,000 distinct CDR3 sequences listed, over 9% were seen once. The same data also went into a second study, on yellow fever vaccine responses in identical twins.

Material for sequencing was PBMCs. The receptors shown here come from a woman between 18 and 29 years old in good health.

V usage is TRBV3-1 and J usage is TRBJ2-5; 7 bases are shared with TRBD2. This CDR3 spans 16 amino acids. V trimming: 3 bases; J trimming: 5 bases; junction bases outside the gene matches: 12. Germline CDR1 and CDR2: LGHDT and YNNKEL (reference sequence). CDR3 in DNA: TGTGCCAGCAGCCACAGGGTGGCAGGACTAGTGGAGACCCAGTACTTC. Translation gives CASSHRVAGLVETQYF.

The rearrangement links TRBV19 to TRBJ2-2; D ambiguous. The CDR3 runs to 14 residues. Trimming shortened V by 1 base and J by 4 bases, and 7 bases separated the two germline ends. Germline-derived CDR1 and CDR2 are LNHDA and SQIVND (reference sequence). CDR3 sequence reads: CASSIVRSTGELFF. Here the CDR3 DNA reads TGTGCCAGTAGTATAGTCCGCTCCACCGGGGAGCTGTTTTTT.

The chain combines TRBV29-1 with TRBJ2-1, with 9 bases aligning to TRBD2. In germline, CDR1 is SQVTM, CDR2 ANQGSEA. This CDR3 is built from 16 residues. V was pared by 3 bases and J by 10 bases, with 16 bases of the junction left unmatched. The CDR3 sequence is CSVDWLAGRGIEEQFF. The DNA for the CDR3 is TGCAGCGTTGATTGGCTAGCGGGACGCGGCATAGAAGAGCAGTTCTTC.

This clonotype was seen more than once but under ten times. This sequence joins TRBV7-9 and TRBJ1-2; weak D call: TRBD1 (6 bases). Germline V gene lookup returns CDR1 SEHNR and CDR2 FQNEAQ (reference sequence). This CDR3 region has 13 residues. V gave up 8 bases and J gave up 1 base, with 11 bases separating them. The chain's CDR3 is CASQGRINYGYTF. The CDR3 coding sequence is TGTGCCAGCCAGGGGCGGATTAACTATGGCTACACCTTC. The full variable domain, rest sourced from reference TRBV7-9 and TRBJ1-2, is DTGVSQNPRHKITKRGQNVTFRCDPISEHNRLYWYRQTLGQGPEFLTYFQNEAQLEKSRLLSDRFSAERPKGSFSTLEIQRTEQGDSAMYLCASQGRINYGYTFGSGTRLTVV.

This clonotype was observed a handful of times. The rearrangement links TRBV28 to TRBJ2-4; D is uncertain. The CDR3 is made up of 14 amino acids. Germline CDR1 is MDHEN and CDR2 is SYDVKM. Trimming removed 3 bases from V and 0 bases from J, with 6 bases in between. CDR3 protein: CASSFWGAKNIQYF. CDR3 bases: TGTGCCAGCAGTTTCTGGGGAGCCAAAAACATTCAGTACTTC.

In its sample, this clonotype was seen many times. The V and J genes are TRBV7-7 and TRBJ2-3; 10 positions agree with TRBD2. With 3 bases clipped from V and 2 bases from J, the junction kept 2 bases outside the gene matches. CDR3 length equals 15 residues. Germline values: CDR1 SSHAT, CDR2 FNYEAQ (reference sequence). CDR3 sequence reads: CASSFGTSVTDTQYF. The CDR3 DNA reads as TGTGCCAGCAGCTTCGGGACTAGCGTCACAGATACGCAGTATTTT.

This clonotype was seen a handful of times. The chain has TRBV6-1 and TRBJ1-6; D gene uncertain. CDR3 size: 15 residues. Per the germline V gene, CDR1 is MNHNS and CDR2 is SASEGT. V was trimmed by 0 bases and J by 2 bases, leaving 5 bases between them. Here the CDR3 reads CASSEARTYNSPLHF. As DNA, the CDR3 is TGTGCCAGCAGTGAAGCCCGGACCTATAATTCACCCCTCCACTTT.

The gene calls are TRBV5-1 and TRBJ2-1, with D unclear. Trimming took 0 bases from V and 3 from J, leaving 10 bases between them. Germline assignment: CDR1 SGHRS and CDR2 YFSETQ. CDR3 length: 15 residues. The CDR3 loop is CASSLGPGRYNEQFF. CDR3 DNA: TGCGCCAGCAGCTTGGGGCCAGGTCGCTACAATGAGCAGTTCTTC.

The chain uses TRBV7-2 and TRBJ2-5; 11 nucleotides agree with TRBD2. V gave up 5 bases and J gave up 4 bases; unmatched junction bases: 12. CDR1 SGHTA and CDR2 FQGNSA come from the germline V gene. The CDR3 is made up of 17 amino acids. The CDR3, as DNA: TGTGCCAGCAGCCTACACACTAGCGGGGGCCTCGGAGAGACCCAGTACTTC. Translated, it gives CASSLHTSGGLGETQYF.

The chain links TRBV11-2 to TRBJ2-7; TRBD2 might be the D (6 bases). The CDR3 covers 16 residues. Germline loops: CDR1 SGHAT, CDR2 FQNNGV. The V end lost 2 bases, the J end lost 2 bases, and 16 bases lay between the germline ends. CDR3 sequence: CASSLSVTGATYEQYF. As DNA, the CDR3 is TGTGCCAGCAGCTTAAGTGTTACGGGAGCAACCTACGAGCAGTACTTC.

There are a few counts of this clonotype. The chain combines TRBV7-3 with TRBJ1-5; TRBD1 matches at 8 bases. CDR1 and CDR2 (germline): SGHTA, FQGTGA. There are 16 residues in the CDR3. The J segment lost 0 bases and the V segment lost 10 bases, leaving 11 bases of the junction unmatched. The CDR3 reads CAIRGQGTYSNQPQHF. CDR3 nucleotide sequence: TGTGCCATAAGAGGACAGGGAACTTATAGCAATCAGCCCCAGCATTTT.

J is TRBJ2-1 and V is TRBV7-8, with D perhaps TRBD2 (6 bases). Trimming left V 5 bases short and J 8 bases short, with 19 bases between. Germline V gene sequence: CDR1 SGHVS, CDR2 FQNEAQ. This CDR3 region has 15 residues. CDR3 DNA sequence: TGTGCCAGCAGCCCTCTGGGGGGAATCGTAGATGAGCAGTTCTTC. The encoded protein is CASSPLGGIVDEQFF.

The chain links TRBV5-1 to TRBJ2-2; 11 nucleotides align to TRBD2. CDR1 and CDR2 (germline): SGHRS, YFSETQ. The CDR3 is 17 residues long. Trimming cost V 2 bases and J 1 base; bases outside gene matches: 4. CDR3 nucleotide sequence: TGCGCCAGCAGCTTCTCTAGCGGGGGGCAGAACACCGGGGAGCTGTTTTTT. Its protein product is CASSFSSGGQNTGELFF.

This clonotype came up a few times. The chain uses TRBV5-1 and TRBJ2-7; 7 bases align to TRBD2. Germline V gene lookup returns CDR1 SGHRS and CDR2 YFSETQ. Germline trimming cut 4 bases from V and 0 bases from J; bases unmatched to any gene: 4. The CDR3 is 14 residues long. The CDR3 is CASSNGGNSYEQYF. CDR3 bases: TGCGCCAGCAGCAACGGGGGGAACTCCTACGAGCAGTACTTC.

This clonotype has a handful of counts. CDR3 residues: CAISVGGGNQPQHF. Here the CDR3 DNA reads TGTGCCATCAGTGTAGGGGGGGGCAATCAGCCCCAGCATTTT. V and J are TRBV10-3 and TRBJ1-5, with D possibly being TRBD1 (6 bases). There are 14 residues in the CDR3. CDR1 is ENHRY, CDR2 SYGVKD, per germline. Deletions cut 4 bases from V and 2 bases from J, with 9 bases between.

This clonotype has ten or more counts. CDR3 sequence: CASSGGGFDEKLFF. The CDR3 bases are TGTGCCAGCAGTGGGGGGGGGTTCGATGAAAAACTGTTTTTT. This chain joins TRBV2 and TRBJ1-4; D perhaps matches TRBD1 (5 bases). There are 14 residues in the CDR3. The ends were cut back, 4 bases at V and 6 bases at J, with 12 bases in the middle. Germline V gives CDR1 SNHLY, CDR2 FYNNEI.

This clonotype was counted between two and nine times. The V call is TRBV6-1, the J call TRBJ2-7, with 8 bases lining up with TRBD1. Germline lookup yields CDR1 MNHNS and CDR2 SASEGT. The CDR3 extends over 14 amino acids. After removal of 8 bases from V and 3 bases from J, the junction contained 9 bases not matched to a gene. As DNA, the CDR3 is TGTGCCAGCCAATTAGGACAGGGCGGCTACGAGCAGTACTTC. This encodes CASQLGQGGYEQYF.

This clonotype was detected many times. The chain has TRBV6-1 and TRBJ2-3, with D perhaps given as TRBD1 or TRBD2 (5 bases each). Germline CDR1 and CDR2: MNHNS and SASEGT. The CDR3 loop spans 14 amino acids. Trimming removed 11 bases from V and 0 bases from J, with 15 bases in between. The CDR3 here is CAGGRGPSTDTQYF. The CDR3 DNA reads TGTGCCGGAGGTCGGGGCCCTAGCACAGATACGCAGTATTTT.

The CDR3 spells CASSFWTSGSSSFEQFF. For the CDR3, the DNA is TGTGCCAGCAGTTTTTGGACTAGCGGGAGTTCGTCCTTTGAGCAGTTCTTC. The chain uses TRBV12-3 or TRBV12-4 and TRBJ2-1, with TRBD2 identical over 13 bases. CDR3 length equals 17 residues. V gave up 3 bases and J gave up 9 bases; unmatched junction bases: 11.

This clonotype was counted at least ten times. This chain joins TRBV29-1 and TRBJ2-5; D may correspond to TRBD1 or TRBD2 (5 bases each). The V and J ends lost 7 bases and 5 bases respectively, with 17 bases between them. In germline, CDR1 is SQVTM, CDR2 ANQGSEA. The CDR3 runs 13 residues. CDR3 protein: CSGREGNSETQYF. DNA of the CDR3: TGCAGCGGCAGAGAGGGGAACTCTGAGACCCAGTACTTC.

This clonotype was picked up many times. The chain carries TRBV4-1 and TRBJ2-3; D remains unclear. Trimming took off 1 base at V and 4 bases at J, with 6 bases between the two ends. Germline lookup yields CDR1 MGHRA and CDR2 YSYEKL. The CDR3 is made up of 13 amino acids. The CDR3 region is CASSQVRADTQYF. As DNA, the CDR3 is TGCGCCAGCAGCCAAGTTAGAGCAGATACGCAGTATTTT.

In this sample, this clonotype turned up many times. The V gene is TRBV5-1, the J gene TRBJ1-2, with D maybe TRBD1 (6 bases). Germline lookup yields CDR1 SGHRS and CDR2 YFSETQ. Deletions cut 0 bases from V and 0 bases from J, with 12 bases between. The CDR3 is 16 residues long. The DNA for the CDR3 is TGCGCCAGCAGCTTGGGGCCACAGGGAACTAACTATGGCTACACCTTC. Translation gives CASSLGPQGTNYGYTF.

Details on this clonotype: A read error may produce the germline difference seen at one junction end. The V gene is TRBV12-3 or TRBV12-4, the J gene TRBJ2-2; TRBD2 aligns across 7 bases. This CDR3 is built from 13 residues. CDR3: CACRDYVLGELFF. As DNA, the CDR3 is TGTGCCTGCAGGGACTACGTTCTCGGGGAGCTGTTTTTT.

The CDR3 DNA is TGTGCCAGCAGCTCAGCTAGCGGGACAAGCTCCTACGAGCAGTACTTC. Translated: CASSSASGTSSYEQYF. The chain is built from TRBV13 and TRBJ2-7; 9 bases match TRBD2. The germline CDR1 and CDR2 sequences are PRHDT and FYEKMQ (reference sequence). V trimming: 4 bases; J trimming: 0 bases; junction bases outside the gene matches: 7. The CDR3 covers 16 residues.

This clonotype was counted many times. A read error may produce the germline difference seen at one junction end. This rearrangement joins TRBV27 to TRBJ2-1; 14 nucleotides agree with TRBD2. This CDR3 contains 15 residues. Germline CDR1 reads MNHEY; CDR2 reads SMNVEV (reference sequence). In nucleotides, the CDR3 is TGCGCCAGCAGCTCGGGACTAGCGGGGGACAATGAGCAGTTCTTC. This translates into CASSSGLAGDNEQFF.

This clonotype has a handful of counts. The chain employs TRBV14 and TRBJ2-1; TRBD2 matches 11 bases. V shed 6 bases, J shed 6 bases, and the junction held 7 bases outside the gene matches. Germline CDR1 is SGHDN and CDR2 is FVKESK. The CDR3 length is 15 residues. The CDR3 DNA reads TGTGCCAGCAGAGCAATAGCGGGAGGGCGCAATGAGCAGTTCTTC. Protein product: CASRAIAGGRNEQFF.

This clonotype was detected a few times. The chain combines TRBV15 with TRBJ1-1, with D perhaps TRBD1 (5 bases). V shed 0 bases and J shed 10 bases, with 15 bases lying between them. The CDR3 is 14 residues long. CDR1 and CDR2 (germline): LNHNV, YYDKDF (reference sequence). CDR3 region: CATSRDLGSGPAFF. CDR3 nucleotides: TGTGCCACCAGCAGAGATCTCGGTTCAGGGCCAGCTTTCTTT.

This clonotype was observed many times. The chain links TRBV9 to TRBJ2-5; D unresolved. The V end lost 0 bases, the J end lost 5 bases, and 14 bases lay between the germline ends. This CDR3 is 15 amino acids long. In germline, CDR1 is SGDLS, CDR2 YYNGEE. Here the CDR3 reads CASSVDEGILETQYF. The CDR3 bases are TGTGCCAGCAGCGTAGATGAAGGAATTTTGGAGACCCAGTACTTC.

This clonotype has a handful of counts. The V gene is TRBV18, the J gene TRBJ1-1; a possible D gene is TRBD1 (5 bases). CDR3 length: 17 amino acids. V shed 0 bases and J shed 0 bases, with 14 bases lying between them. Looked up from germline, CDR1 is KGHSH and CDR2 is LQKENI. DNA for the CDR3: TGTGCCAGCTCACCACCGGGTGCAGGGTTTTTGAACACTGAAGCTTTCTTT. This codes for CASSPPGAGFLNTEAFF. The full variable domain, rest sourced from reference TRBV18 and TRBJ1-1, is NAGVMQNPRHLVRRRGQEARLRCSPMKGHSHVYWYRQLPEEGLKFMVYLQKENIIDESGMPKERFSAEFPKEGPSILRIQQVVRGDSAAYFCASSPPGAGFLNTEAFFGQGTRLTVV.

This clonotype was seen many times. This rearrangement joins TRBV12-3 or TRBV12-4 to TRBJ2-4; D not resolved. The length of the CDR3 is 17 residues. V was shortened by 3 bases and J by 3 bases, with 18 bases between the two germline ends. The DNA of the CDR3 is TGTGCCAGCAGTTTGTTCAACCATCTCTCGGTCAAAAACATTCAGTACTTC. Translation: CASSLFNHLSVKNIQYF.

The chain uses TRBV20-1 and TRBJ2-4, with 8 nucleotides matching TRBD1. V was clipped by 3 bases and J by 7 bases; unmatched bases: 11. The germline CDR1 and CDR2 sequences are DFQATT and SNEGSKA (reference sequence). The CDR3 runs 15 residues. The CDR3 reads CSASLLRTGSNIQYF. The DNA of the CDR3 is TGCAGTGCTAGCCTCCTTAGGACAGGGTCGAACATTCAGTACTTC.